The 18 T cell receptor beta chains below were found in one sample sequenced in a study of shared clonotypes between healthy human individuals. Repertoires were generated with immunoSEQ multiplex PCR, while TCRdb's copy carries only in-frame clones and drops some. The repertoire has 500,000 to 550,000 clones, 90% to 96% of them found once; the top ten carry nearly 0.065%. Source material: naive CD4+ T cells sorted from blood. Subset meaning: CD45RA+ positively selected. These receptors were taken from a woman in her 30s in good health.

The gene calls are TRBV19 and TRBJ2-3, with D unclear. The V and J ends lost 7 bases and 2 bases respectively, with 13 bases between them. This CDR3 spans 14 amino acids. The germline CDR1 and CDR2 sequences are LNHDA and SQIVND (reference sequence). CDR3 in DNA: TGTGCCAGTATAAATCCCGGCCACACAGATACGCAGTATTTT. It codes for CASINPGHTDTQYF.

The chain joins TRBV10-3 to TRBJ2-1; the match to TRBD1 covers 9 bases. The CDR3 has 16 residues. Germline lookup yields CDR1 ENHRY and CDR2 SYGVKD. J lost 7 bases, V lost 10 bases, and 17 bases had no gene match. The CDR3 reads CATKGGGQGFFNEQFF. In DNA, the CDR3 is TGTGCCACCAAGGGGGGGGGACAGGGTTTTTTTAATGAGCAGTTCTTC.

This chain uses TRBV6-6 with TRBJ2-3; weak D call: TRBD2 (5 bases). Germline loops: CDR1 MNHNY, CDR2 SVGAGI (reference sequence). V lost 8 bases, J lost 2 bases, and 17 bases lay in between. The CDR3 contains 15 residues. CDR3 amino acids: CASRELDWNTDTQYF. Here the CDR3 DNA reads TGTGCCAGCCGAGAACTGGACTGGAACACAGATACGCAGTATTTT.

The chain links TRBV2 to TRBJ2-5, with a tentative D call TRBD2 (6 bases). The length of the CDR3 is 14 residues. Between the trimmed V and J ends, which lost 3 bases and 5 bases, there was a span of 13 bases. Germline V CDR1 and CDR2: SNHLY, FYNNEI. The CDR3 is CASSERRGPETQYF. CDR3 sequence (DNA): TGTGCCAGCAGTGAGAGGCGGGGACCGGAGACCCAGTACTTC.

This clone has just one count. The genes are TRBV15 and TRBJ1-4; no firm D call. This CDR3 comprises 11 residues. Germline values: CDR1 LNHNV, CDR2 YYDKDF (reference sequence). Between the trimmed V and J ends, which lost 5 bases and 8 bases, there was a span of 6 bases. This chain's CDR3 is CATSLSEKLFF. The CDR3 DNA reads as TGTGCCACCAGCTTATCCGAAAAACTGTTTTTT. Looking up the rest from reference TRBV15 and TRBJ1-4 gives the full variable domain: DAMVIQNPRYQVTQFGKPVTLSCSQTLNHNVMYWYQQKSSQAPKLLFHYYDKDFNNEADTPDNFQSRRPNTSFCFLDIRSPGLGDTAMYLCATSLSEKLFFGSGTQLSVL.

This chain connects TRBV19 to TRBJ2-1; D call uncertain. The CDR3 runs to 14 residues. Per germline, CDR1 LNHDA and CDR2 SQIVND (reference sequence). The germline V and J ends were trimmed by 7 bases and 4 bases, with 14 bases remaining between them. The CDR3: CASTISGIYNEQFF. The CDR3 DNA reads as TGTGCCAGTACGATTTCAGGAATATACAATGAGCAGTTCTTC.

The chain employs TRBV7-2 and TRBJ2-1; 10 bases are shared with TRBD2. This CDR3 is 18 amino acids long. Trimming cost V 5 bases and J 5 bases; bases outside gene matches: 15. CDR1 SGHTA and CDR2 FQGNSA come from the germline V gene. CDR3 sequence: CASSVQGTSDLPHNEQFF. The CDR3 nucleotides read TGTGCCAGCAGCGTACAGGGGACTAGCGACCTCCCCCACAATGAGCAGTTCTTC.

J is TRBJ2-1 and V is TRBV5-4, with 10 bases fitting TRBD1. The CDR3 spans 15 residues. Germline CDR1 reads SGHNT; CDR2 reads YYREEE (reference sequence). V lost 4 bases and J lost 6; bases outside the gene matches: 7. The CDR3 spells CASSIRDRGINEQFF. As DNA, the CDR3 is TGTGCCAGCAGCATCCGGGACAGGGGTATCAATGAGCAGTTCTTC.

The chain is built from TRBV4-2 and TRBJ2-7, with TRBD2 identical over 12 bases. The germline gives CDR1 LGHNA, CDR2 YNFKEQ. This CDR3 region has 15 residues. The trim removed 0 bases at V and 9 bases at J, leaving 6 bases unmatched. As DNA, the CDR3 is TGTGCCAGCAGCCAAGATAGACTAGCGGGAGAAGGGCAGTACTTC. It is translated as CASSQDRLAGEGQYF.

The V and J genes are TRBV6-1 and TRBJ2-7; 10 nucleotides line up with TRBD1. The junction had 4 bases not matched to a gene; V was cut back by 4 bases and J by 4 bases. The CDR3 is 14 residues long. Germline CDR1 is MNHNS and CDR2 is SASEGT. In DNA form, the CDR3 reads TGTGCCAGCAGTGGGACAGGGGGACGGTACGAGCAGTACTTC. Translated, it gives CASSGTGGRYEQYF.

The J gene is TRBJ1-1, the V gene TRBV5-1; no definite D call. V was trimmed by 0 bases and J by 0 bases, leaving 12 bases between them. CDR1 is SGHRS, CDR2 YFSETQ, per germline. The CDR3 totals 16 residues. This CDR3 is CASSLAGASMNTEAFF. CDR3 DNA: TGCGCCAGCAGCTTGGCGGGCGCCTCCATGAACACTGAAGCTTTCTTT.

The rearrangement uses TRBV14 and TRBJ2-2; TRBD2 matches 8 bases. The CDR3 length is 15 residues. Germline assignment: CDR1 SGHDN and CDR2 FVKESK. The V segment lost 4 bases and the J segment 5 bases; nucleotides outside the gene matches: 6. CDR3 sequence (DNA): TGTGCCAGCAGCCTCCACGGGGGGGAGACCGGGGAGCTGTTTTTT. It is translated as CASSLHGGETGELFF.

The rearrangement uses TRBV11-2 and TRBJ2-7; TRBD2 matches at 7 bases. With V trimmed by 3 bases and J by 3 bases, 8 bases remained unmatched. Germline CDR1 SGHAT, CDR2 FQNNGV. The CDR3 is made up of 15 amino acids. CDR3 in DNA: TGTGCCAGCAGCTTGAGGGGCGGGAGCGTCTACGAGCAGTACTTC. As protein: CASSLRGGSVYEQYF.

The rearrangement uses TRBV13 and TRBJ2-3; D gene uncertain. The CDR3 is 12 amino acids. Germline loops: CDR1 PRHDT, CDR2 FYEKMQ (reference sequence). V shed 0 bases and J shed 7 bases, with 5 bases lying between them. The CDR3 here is CASSLGVNTQYF. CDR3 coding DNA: TGTGCCAGCAGCTTAGGGGTGAATACGCAGTATTTT.

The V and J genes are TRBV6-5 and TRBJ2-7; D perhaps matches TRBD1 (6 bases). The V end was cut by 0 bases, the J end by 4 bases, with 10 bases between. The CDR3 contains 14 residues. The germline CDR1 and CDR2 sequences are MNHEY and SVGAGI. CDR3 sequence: CASSYSRQVYEQYF. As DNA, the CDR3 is TGTGCCAGCAGTTACTCGAGACAGGTGTACGAGCAGTACTTC.

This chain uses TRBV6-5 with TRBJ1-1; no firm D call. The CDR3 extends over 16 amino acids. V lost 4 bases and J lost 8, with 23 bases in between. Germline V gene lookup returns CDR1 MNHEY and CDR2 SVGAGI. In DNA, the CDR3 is TGTGCCAGCAGTTTCTCCGGCGTGACGGCCGGGTGGGAAGCTTTCTTT. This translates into CASSFSGVTAGWEAFF.

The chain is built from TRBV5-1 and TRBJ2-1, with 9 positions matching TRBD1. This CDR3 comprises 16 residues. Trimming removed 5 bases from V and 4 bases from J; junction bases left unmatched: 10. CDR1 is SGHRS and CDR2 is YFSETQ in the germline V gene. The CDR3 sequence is CASSYGGTGRYNEQFF. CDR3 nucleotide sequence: TGCGCCAGCAGTTATGGCGGGACAGGGCGATACAATGAGCAGTTCTTC.

CDR3 nucleotide sequence: TGTGCCAGCAGCGGGGGGAGGCCCTATGTGAGGGAAGCTTTCTTT. Protein: CASSGGRPYVREAFF. The gene calls are TRBV28 and TRBJ1-1, with D possibly being TRBD1 (5 bases). Germline assignment: CDR1 MDHEN and CDR2 SYDVKM. This CDR3 is built from 15 residues. The ends were cut back, 6 bases at V and 8 bases at J, with 22 bases in the middle.